This T cell receptor beta chain was retrieved from a study of a mutant IDH1 vaccine in newly diagnosed glioma (dated by TCRdb to the early 2020s). Regarding the complete study: In the chemotherapy-containing groups, vaccination started alongside temozolomide cycles, whereas in patients who had radiotherapy alone it started 4-6 weeks after radiotherapy. Of the 32 treated patients, about 60% were male and about 38% were female, and the mean age was 40.4 years. Before enrollment, most patients had been given radiochemotherapy with temozolomide as standard therapy, while the rest had received either radiotherapy alone or temozolomide alone. The week-35 safety follow-up was designated visit V12, and the week-47 end of study was designated visit V13. Peripheral blood samples were drawn at six visits, namely V03 (baseline), V05, V07, V10, V12 and V13. For exploratory analyses, roughly 25 treated patients had longitudinal TCRB deep sequencing done wherever samples were available. General study outcomes and caveats: Selection of PBMC samples for TCRB deep sequencing was based on availability. Pseudoprogression appeared unrelated to alterations in the top peripheral T cell clonotypes detected by TCRB sequencing. According to the authors, sample limitations meant that analyses of patient blood samples could not be reproduced. Vaccine-induced immune responses across multiple MHC alleles were detected in approximately 94% of patients.

In regard to this clone: The target of this receptor is not known. Per-base quality was not reported, and no clone a single base away is much larger than it.

The protocol used for the library was the immunoSEQ multiplex PCR assay. Rearranged TCR beta chain sequences were amplified with the hsTCRB Kit following the manufacturer's protocol. An Illumina MiSeq was used to sequence the TCRB libraries. Under the source paper's analysis protocol: The kit vendor's proprietary platform handled demultiplexing, trimming and gene mapping. The table was pulled from immuneACCESS by TCRdb, which kept in-frame rearrangements only. Such tables lose some clones; where checked, under half of the loss comes from unresolved V genes, and the rest has no known cause. For V, J and clone size, that table is used; D and trimming come from the DNA. The sample records just under 70,000 clones, roughly 84% of which are singletons. The ten largest account for approximately 12% of the sample. The sample's time point label, in plain terms: week 35, safety follow-up. A 20-mer mutant IDH1 peptide at 300 micrograms in Montanide made up each vaccine dose, which was injected subcutaneously together with topical imiquimod. Across visits V03 through V10, patients got a total of eight vaccinations, given in weeks 1, 3, 5, 7, 11, 15, 19 and 23. Donors had newly diagnosed WHO grade 3 or 4 IDH1-mutant astrocytomas with loss of nuclear ATRX. The samples were drawn from NOA16, a multicentre, single-arm, open-label phase I trial in Germany that tested a mutant IDH1 peptide vaccine in humans for the first time. The DNeasy Blood and Tissue Kit was used to extract genomic DNA from EDTA blood for TCRB sequencing.

The V end loses 7 bases and the J end loses 0 bases, and a stretch of 12 bases separates them. The CDR3 goes from the cysteine to the phenylalanine over 14 residues. CDR3 DNA only is kept here, 42 bases in frame from base 1. As encoded in the germline V gene, CDR1 is SQVTM while CDR2 is ANQGSEA. The chain couples TRBV29-1 to TRBJ2-2; 5 matching bases give a weak D call of TRBD2. This clonotype was obtained from a man aged 18 to 30 with glioma. Sequenced here: PBMCs, sampled from a glioma patient whose treatment included an IDH1 peptide vaccine. The nucleotide sequence is TGCAGCGGTGCTCGGGGTTCGAACACCGGGGAGCTGTTTTTT. Its amino acids are CSGARGSNTGELFF.